This T cell receptor beta chain was captured in a study of blood T cell repertoires in COVID-19 (dated by TCRdb to about 2020). For the wider study: Samples from collaborators originated in the United States, Italy and Spain and spanned both the acute and convalescent phases of COVID-19. The material from the prospective study consisted of cDNA or gDNA derived from T cells, B-cell-depleted T cells, or PBMCs. A de-identified subject ID, COVID-19 status, age in years and sex were almost always included in the sample metadata. A freely available public database, intended as a resource for researchers studying the immune response to SARS-CoV-2, is where the repertoires were released. Samples were obtained from the ongoing ImmuneRACE study (first 160 participants) and from over a thousand subjects provided by 6 global collaborators. HLA class I and class II types, where available, came from metadata supplied by the sample provider rather than from assay-based typing. Deeply sampled blood TCRbeta repertoires from subjects exposed to, actively infected with, or recovered from COVID-19 were included in the dataset.

Overall results and qualifications from the work: Clinical and demographic metadata were provided uncurated, with the amount varying by source and participant.

The immunoSEQ Assay, a bias-controlled multiplex PCR, was used to amplify TCRbeta CDR3 regions from genomic DNA. As for the original processing: The number of nucleated cells in each sample was estimated from the amplification of reference gene primers within the assay. To quantify the absolute abundance of each unique TCRbeta CDR3 rearrangement, sequence reads were collapsed and filtered. Productive Simpson clonality was computed per sample as the square root of Simpson's diversity index over productive rearrangements. What TCRdb holds here is the immuneACCESS table cut down to in-frame rearrangements. Part of the clones is not present; checked against another copy, under half of the missing clones reflect an unresolved V gene, and the others are unexplained. V, J and clone size were drawn from that table, and D and trimming were deduced from the DNA. A total of 280,000 or so clones appear in this sample, around 86% of them only once. Approximately 2.2% of the sample is taken by the ten largest.

This clone showed up just once. Its antigen remains unidentified. No base quality values were provided; no much bigger clone lies one nucleotide off. Another Seattle source contributed samples from volunteer blood donors who had recovered from COVID-19. Each collaborating institution followed its own protocols to collect whole blood in K2EDTA tubes. For TCRbeta analysis, collaborators shipped samples in one of three forms: frozen whole blood, isolated PBMCs, or DNA extracted from either of those sample types. From the cysteine up to the phenylalanine, the CDR3 has a length of 12 residues. CDR3 DNA is the only sequence kept; it has 36 bases, read in frame from the first base. From the germline V gene (reference sequence), CDR1 is LNHDA and CDR2 is SQIVND. The V and J ends are trimmed by 5 bases and 1 base, leaving 5 bases between them.

Material: peripheral blood. This receptor was taken from a woman in her twenties or thirties who had recovered from COVID-19. The chain couples TRBV19 to TRBJ1-1; the D gene cannot be resolved reliably. The CDR3: CASSEGNTEAFF. The sequenced DNA is TGTGCCAGTAGTGAGGGGAACACTGAAGCTTTCTTT.